This TCR beta chain originates from a study of shared clonotypes between healthy human individuals. The protocol was immunoSEQ multiplex PCR, while the TCRdb copy is restricted to in-frame clones and leaves out a portion. The table records 2.3 million or so clones, approximately 93% of them present only once. Of note for this clone: Within the sample, other DNA sequences also encode this same CDR3.

This TCR derives from a man younger than 35 in good health. Some clones in this sample may be carry-over from other donors' samples. Sequencing input: naive CD4+ T cells from PBMCs. Documented subset: CD45RA+ positively selected.

The CDR3 is CASSLLGTSGPYEQYF. CDR3 nucleotide sequence: TGTGCCAGCAGCTTACTCGGGACTAGCGGCCCCTACGAGCAGTACTTC. The chain recombines TRBV7-2 with TRBJ2-7; TRBD2 matches 11 bases. V lost 2 bases, J lost 2 bases, and 5 bases stayed unmatched. Germline V gene data show CDR1 as SGHTA and CDR2 as FQGNSA. This CDR3 is 16 amino acids long.